This T cell receptor beta chain was sequenced in a study of shared clonotypes between healthy human individuals. General study findings and limits: As a rule, naive subsets had a larger estimated richness than memory subsets.

An assay was performed, and its level was deep. Splitting of each subset's genomic DNA was done evenly across several immunoSEQ plates. Produced via immunoSEQ multiplex PCR; TCRdb's table is partial and in-frame only. This table holds 730,000 or so clones, around 72% found once. The V gene end was trimmed by 4 bases and the J gene end by 0 bases; junction bases not matched to a gene: 5. In germline, CDR1 is SQVTM, CDR2 ANQGSEA. This CDR3 spans 15 amino acids. On this clone: The antigen is not known.

The chain couples TRBV29-1 to TRBJ2-2; 7 positions agree with TRBD1. This TCR came from a woman younger than 45 in good health. The sequenced sample consisted of memory CD4+ T cells sorted from blood. The subset denotes: CD45RA-negative fraction. The CDR3 nucleotides are TGCAGCGTTGTCCCGGGACAGACGAACACCGGGGAGCTGTTTTTT. Translation gives CSVVPGQTNTGELFF.